Listed below are T cell receptor beta chains from one sample, sequenced in a study of radiotherapy plus CTLA-4 blockade in lung cancer. Sequencing used immunoSEQ multiplex PCR; TCRdb keeps in-frame clones, though not all of them. In the table there are some 100,000 clones, around 86% of which are singletons. This specimen consisted of peripheral blood, obtained from a patient treated with radiotherapy plus ipilimumab. The receptors were sampled from a human donor with non-small cell lung cancer that progressed on radiotherapy plus ipilimumab. Each CDR3 is given with its conserved first and last residue. D genes are given only for firm matches.

TRBV13,TRBD1,CASSWGTGNEKLFF
TRBV9,.,CASSVGGGSASEQYF
TRBV5-1,TRBD2,CASKEGLAGGEQYF
TRBV5-6,TRBD2,CASSTGGRSVITDTQYF
TRBV7-9,.,CASSLNGGSGYTF
TRBV11-2,.,CASRLTIFGYNEQFF
TRBV7-9,.,CASSSLDTQYF
TRBV18,.,CASSRSPGALTQRSYEQYF
TRBV14,TRBD1,CASSQATGANYGYTF
TRBV5-1,.,CASSGGAGKDTF
TRBV11-3,TRBD2,CASSLDGLAVAKNIQYF